Listed below are T cell receptor beta chains from one sample, sequenced in a study of T cells after yellow fever vaccination. TCRdb reprocessed the 5' RACE reads with MiXCR, giving one entry per CDR3 protein. The sample comprises 70,000 to 80,000 distinct CDR3 sequences, around 7% of which are singletons, and approximately 29% rests with the top ten. The specimen comprised CD8+ T cells sorted from PBMCs, sampled less than 11 days after the first yellow fever vaccination. The receptors stem from a man younger than 30 who received the YFV17D yellow fever vaccine. The CDR3 runs from the conserved cysteine through the conserved F or W. Each record gives: clone size, J gene, V gene, D gene, CDR3 DNA, CDR3 protein. A D gene is named only where the DNA matches it firmly. Where a row states a size, it is once, few, many or the class of an expanded clone; other rows omit it.

.	TRBJ1-4	TRBV12-3/TRBV12-4	.	TGTGCCAGCACCCCTTTCGGGCCTGGTGAAAAACTGTTTTTT	CASTPFGPGEKLFF
.	TRBJ2-7	TRBV9	TRBD2	TGTGCCAGCAGCGTCGGGGGGGGGCTGACCTACGAGCAGTACTTC	CASSVGGGLTYEQYF
.	TRBJ2-5	TRBV11-2	TRBD2	TGTGCCAGCAGCTTAGGCCCGGCGGGGGGGAGCCAAGAGACCCAGTACTTC	CASSLGPAGGSQETQYF
many	TRBJ2-7	TRBV7-9	TRBD2	TGTGCCAGCAGCTTGGAGCGGGGGGCCTTCGAATCCTACGAGCAGTACTTC	CASSLERGAFESYEQYF
many	TRBJ2-1	TRBV4-3	TRBD1	TGCGCCAGCAGCCCTGGGACAGGGTTTTCGGGCAATGAGCAGTTCTTC	CASSPGTGFSGNEQFF
many	TRBJ2-7	TRBV5-5	.	TGTGCCAGCAGCTTGGCTTCAGGGGGGACCAACGAGCAGTACTTC	CASSLASGGTNEQYF
few	TRBJ2-1	TRBV7-3	.	TGTGCCAGCAGCTCCGGGTTAGGGGGGTACAATGAGCAGTTCTTC	CASSSGLGGYNEQFF
many	TRBJ2-5	TRBV12-3/TRBV12-4	.	TGTGCCAGCAGTCCCGGACTCCAAGAGACCCAGTACTTC	CASSPGLQETQYF
many	TRBJ2-5	TRBV12-3/TRBV12-4	.	TGTGCCAGCAGTCAGGGGAATCGGTGGGAGACCCAGTACTTC	CASSQGNRWETQYF
few	TRBJ2-2	TRBV29-1	.	TGCAGCGTTTCCTCACAACGGGAGACGAACACCGGGGAGCTGTTTTTT	CSVSSQRETNTGELFF
many	TRBJ1-2	TRBV12-3/TRBV12-4	.	TGTGCCATCGAAGGGACGGATAACTATGGCTACACCTTC	CAIEGTDNYGYTF
once	TRBJ2-1	TRBV5-6	.	TGTGCCAGCACCGCCGGTTGGGGGAATGAGCAGTTCTTC	CASTAGWGNEQFF
.	TRBJ2-2	TRBV11-3	TRBD1	TGTGCCAGCAGCGACCGGGACAGGGGATTCACCGGGGAGCTGTTTTTT	CASSDRDRGFTGELFF
.	TRBJ2-3	TRBV23-1	.	TGCGCCAGCAGTCGATTGGCAGATACGCAGTATTTT	CASSRLADTQYF
many	TRBJ2-3	TRBV7-9	TRBD1	TGTGCCAGCAGCCCAGACGACAGGGACCCCACAGATACGCAGTATTTT	CASSPDDRDPTDTQYF
many	TRBJ1-1	TRBV20-1	.	TGCAGTGGGTATACGGGTCAGGTAGCTTTCTTT	CSGYTGQVAFF
few	TRBJ2-3	TRBV19	.	TGTGCCAGTAGTATCAGCGGGCGAGGAGATACGCAGTATTTT	CASSISGRGDTQYF
few	TRBJ2-1	TRBV12-3/TRBV12-4	.	TGTGCCAGCAGTAGGGGGGTCCAGGGGCGAAACAATGAGCAGTTCTTC	CASSRGVQGRNNEQFF
.	TRBJ1-5	TRBV4-2	TRBD1	TGTGCCAGCAGCCAACAGGGGGCGAGCAATCAGCCCCAGCATTTT	CASSQQGASNQPQHF
many	TRBJ2-3	TRBV12-3/TRBV12-4	TRBD2	TGTGCCAGCAGCCCCCCCGCGGGAGGCACAGATACGCAGTATTTT	CASSPPAGGTDTQYF
.	TRBJ2-2	TRBV9	TRBD1	TGTGCCAGCAGCTCTAGAGGGACAGGGTACGCGAACACCGGGGAGCTGTTTTTT	CASSSRGTGYANTGELFF
.	TRBJ2-1	TRBV5-1	.	TGCGCCAGCAGCCGGACCGTCTCTGGGGCAAAAGAGCAGTTCTTC	CASSRTVSGAKEQFF
.	TRBJ1-1	TRBV27	TRBD1	TGTGCCAGCAGTCGGACAGGGGCCCGGGGAGCTTTCTTT	CASSRTGARGAFF
.	TRBJ1-2	TRBV5-4	.	TGTGTCAGCAGCTTATGGGGGGGCCTGACTAACTATGGCTACACCTTC	CVSSLWGGLTNYGYTF
.	TRBJ2-1	TRBV5-6	.	TGTGCCAGCAGCGACGGTTGGGGGAATGAGCAGTTCTTC	CASSDGWGNEQFF
few	TRBJ2-3	TRBV5-4	.	TGTGCCAGCAGCTCCAAGGACCGAGATACGCAGTATTTT	CASSSKDRDTQYF